These 9 T cell receptor beta chains originate from one sample sequenced in a study of blood T cell repertoires in COVID-19 (dated by TCRdb to the early 2020s). Libraries were made using the immunoSEQ multiplex PCR assay. What TCRdb holds here is the immuneACCESS table cut down to in-frame rearrangements. Part of the clones is not present; checked against another copy, under half of the missing clones reflect an unresolved V gene, and the others are unexplained. The sample includes 25,000 to 30,000 clones, with 85% to 95% observed a single time. Jointly, the top ten make up about 0.8% of the sample. Sequencing was carried out using peripheral blood. These TCRs come from a woman aged 70-85 years with COVID-19, enrolled during active disease.

The rearrangement uses TRBV27 and TRBJ1-1; D remains ambiguous. In germline, CDR1 is MNHEY, CDR2 SMNVEV (reference sequence). Trimming took 3 bases from V and 0 from J, leaving 14 bases between them. The CDR3 is 16 amino acids. This chain's CDR3 is CASSFGSDYMNTEAFF. In DNA form, the CDR3 reads TGTGCCAGCAGTTTTGGGTCGGACTACATGAACACTGAAGCTTTCTTT.

This clone showed up just once. The rearrangement joins TRBV11-2 to TRBJ1-1; D may be TRBD1 (6 bases). The V gene lost 4 bases and the J gene lost 7 bases, with 28 bases spanning the gap. This CDR3 region has 18 residues. The V gene's germline CDR1 is SGHAT and CDR2 FQNNGV. CDR3 amino acids: CASSSTTQGTPERDEAFF. The CDR3 DNA reads as TGTGCCAGCAGCTCTACGACCCAGGGGACACCTGAAAGGGATGAAGCTTTCTTT.

This clone was recorded once. The chain joins TRBV5-4 to TRBJ2-2, with 10 bases lining up with TRBD2. Germline CDR1 reads SGHNT; CDR2 reads YYREEE (reference sequence). There are 14 residues in the CDR3. Trimming took 3 bases from V and 7 from J; bases not matched to a gene: 3. The CDR3 region has the DNA TGTGCCAGCAGCTCTAGCGGGAGCGGCGGGGAGCTGTTTTTT. Protein: CASSSSGSGGELFF.

The genes are TRBV27 and TRBJ2-2, with 7 bases aligning to TRBD2. The CDR3 is 16 amino acids. In germline, CDR1 is MNHEY, CDR2 SMNVEV (reference sequence). Unmatched junction bases numbered 13, after V lost 8 bases and J lost 4 bases. CDR3 bases: TGTGCCAGCTCTTTTCTAAGCGGGACTATCACCGGGGAGCTGTTTTTT. Protein product: CASSFLSGTITGELFF.

J is TRBJ2-1 and V is TRBV10-1; 10 bases line up with TRBD2. Trimming cost V 6 bases and J 7 bases; bases outside gene matches: 6. CDR1 WNHNN and CDR2 SYGVQD come from the germline V gene (reference sequence). This CDR3 spans 14 amino acids. CDR3 region: CASRASGSENEQFF. The CDR3 region has the DNA TGCGCCAGCAGAGCTAGCGGGAGTGAGAATGAGCAGTTCTTC.

This chain links TRBV10-3 with TRBJ1-6, with TRBD1 as a possible D gene (6 bases). The CDR3 is 13 residues long. Germline V lookup: CDR1 ENHRY, CDR2 SYGVKD. V was cut by 10 bases and J by 12 bases, with 19 bases left in between. The CDR3 loop reads CATTGGGHLPLHF. The CDR3, as DNA: TGTGCCACCACGGGGGGCGGGCATCTACCCCTCCACTTT.

The V gene is TRBV25-1, the J gene TRBJ1-1; D remains unclear. CDR1 and CDR2 from the germline V gene are MGHDK and SYGVNS. Between the trimmed V and J ends, which lost 1 base and 7 bases, there was a span of 16 bases. The CDR3 is 15 amino acids. The CDR3 coding sequence is TGTGCCAGCAGTGAATCTCAAGGACTTCTACGTGAAGCTTTCTTT. Translating gives CASSESQGLLREAFF.

The V gene is TRBV28, the J gene TRBJ2-5, with 9 bases matching TRBD2. The CDR3 covers 14 residues. V lost 5 bases to trimming and J lost 3 bases; unmatched junction nucleotides: 4. CDR1 MDHEN and CDR2 SYDVKM come from the germline V gene. In nucleotides, the CDR3 is TGTGCCAGCAGTAGACTAGCGGTTAAAGAGACCCAGTACTTC. Translating it yields CASSRLAVKETQYF.

The chain has TRBV2 and TRBJ2-1; 13 bases are a match to TRBD2. Germline V CDR1 and CDR2: SNHLY, FYNNEI. The CDR3 has 16 amino acids. Unmatched junction bases numbered 4, after V lost 6 bases and J lost 2 bases. The CDR3 is CASRRTSGSTYNEQFF. The CDR3 DNA is TGTGCCAGCAGGAGGACTAGCGGGAGCACCTACAATGAGCAGTTCTTC.